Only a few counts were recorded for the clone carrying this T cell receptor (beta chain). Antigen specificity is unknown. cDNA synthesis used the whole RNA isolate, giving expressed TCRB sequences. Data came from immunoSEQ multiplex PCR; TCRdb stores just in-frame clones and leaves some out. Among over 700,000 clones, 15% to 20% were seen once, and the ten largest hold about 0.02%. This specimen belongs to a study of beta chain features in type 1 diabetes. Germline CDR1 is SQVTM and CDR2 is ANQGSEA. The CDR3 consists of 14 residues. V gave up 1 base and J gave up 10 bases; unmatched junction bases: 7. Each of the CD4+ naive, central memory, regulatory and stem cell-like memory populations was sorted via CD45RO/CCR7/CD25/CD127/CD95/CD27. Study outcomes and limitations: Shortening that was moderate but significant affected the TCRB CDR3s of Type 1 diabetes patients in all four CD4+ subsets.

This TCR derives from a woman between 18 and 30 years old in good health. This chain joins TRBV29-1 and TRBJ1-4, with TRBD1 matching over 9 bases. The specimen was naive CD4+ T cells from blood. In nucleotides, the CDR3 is TGCAGCGTTGAAGTGGGACAGGGCAGAGGAAAACTGTTTTTT. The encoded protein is CSVEVGQGRGKLFF. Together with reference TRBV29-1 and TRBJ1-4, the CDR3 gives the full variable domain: SAVISQKPSRDICQRGTSLTIQCQVDSQVTMMFWYRQQPGQSLTLIATANQGSEATYESGFVIDKFPISRPNLTFSTLTVSNMSPEDSSIYLCSVEVGQGRGKLFFGSGTQLSVL.